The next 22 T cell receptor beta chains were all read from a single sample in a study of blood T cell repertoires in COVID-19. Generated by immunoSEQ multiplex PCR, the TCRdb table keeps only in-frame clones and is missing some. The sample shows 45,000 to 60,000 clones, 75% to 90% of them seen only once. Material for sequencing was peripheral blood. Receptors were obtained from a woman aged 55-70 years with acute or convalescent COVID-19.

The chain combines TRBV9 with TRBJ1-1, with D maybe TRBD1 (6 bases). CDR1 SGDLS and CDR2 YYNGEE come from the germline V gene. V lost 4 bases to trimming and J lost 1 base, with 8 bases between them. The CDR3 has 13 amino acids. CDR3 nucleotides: TGTGCCAGCAGCCGGGACACGAACACTGAAGCTTTCTTT. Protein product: CASSRDTNTEAFF.

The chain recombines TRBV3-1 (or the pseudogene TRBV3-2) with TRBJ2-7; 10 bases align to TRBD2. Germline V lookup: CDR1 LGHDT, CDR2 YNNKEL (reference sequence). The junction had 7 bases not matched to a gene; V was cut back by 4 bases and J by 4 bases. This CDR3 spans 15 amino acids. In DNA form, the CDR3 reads TGTGCCAGCAGCCCCCTGCCTAGCGGGAGTTACGAGCAGTACTTC. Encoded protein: CASSPLPSGSYEQYF.

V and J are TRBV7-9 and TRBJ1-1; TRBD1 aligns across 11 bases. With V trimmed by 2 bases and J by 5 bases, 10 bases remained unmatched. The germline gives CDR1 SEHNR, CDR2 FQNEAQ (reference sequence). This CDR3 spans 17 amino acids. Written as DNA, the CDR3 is TGTGCCAGCAGCTTACCGCGGACAGGGGGCACGTCGACTGAAGCTTTCTTT. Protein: CASSLPRTGGTSTEAFF.

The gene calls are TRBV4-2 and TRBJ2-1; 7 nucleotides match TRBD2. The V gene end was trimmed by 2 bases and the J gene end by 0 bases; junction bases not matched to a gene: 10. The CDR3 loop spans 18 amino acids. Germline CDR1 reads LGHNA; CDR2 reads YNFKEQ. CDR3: CASSQKGTGTTSYNEQFF. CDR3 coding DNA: TGTGCCAGCAGCCAAAAAGGTACCGGGACTACCTCCTACAATGAGCAGTTCTTC.

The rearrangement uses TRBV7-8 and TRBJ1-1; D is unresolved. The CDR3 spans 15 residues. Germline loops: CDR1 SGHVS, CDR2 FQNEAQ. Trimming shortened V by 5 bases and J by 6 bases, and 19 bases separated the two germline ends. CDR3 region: CASSTRDGAGSEAFF. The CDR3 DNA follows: TGTGCCAGCAGCACGCGAGACGGTGCAGGCTCTGAAGCTTTCTTT.

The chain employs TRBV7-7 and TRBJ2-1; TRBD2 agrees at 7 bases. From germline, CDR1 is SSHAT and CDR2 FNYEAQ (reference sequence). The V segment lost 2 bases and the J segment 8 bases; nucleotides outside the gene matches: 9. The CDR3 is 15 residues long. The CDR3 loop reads CASSLYIAGGDEQFF. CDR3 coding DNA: TGTGCCAGCAGCTTATATATAGCGGGCGGCGATGAGCAGTTCTTC.

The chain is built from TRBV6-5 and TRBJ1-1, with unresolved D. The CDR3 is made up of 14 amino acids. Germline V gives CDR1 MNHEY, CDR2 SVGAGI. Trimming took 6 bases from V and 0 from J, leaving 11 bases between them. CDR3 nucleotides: TGTGCCAGCAGCCCGACACGCCTGAACACTGAAGCTTTCTTT. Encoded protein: CASSPTRLNTEAFF.

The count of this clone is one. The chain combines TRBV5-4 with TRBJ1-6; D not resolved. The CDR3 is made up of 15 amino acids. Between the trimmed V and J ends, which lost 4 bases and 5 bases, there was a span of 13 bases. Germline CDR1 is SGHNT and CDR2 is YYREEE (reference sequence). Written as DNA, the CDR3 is TGTGCCAGCAGCAACCGGGAGGGAAATAATTCACCCCTCCACTTT. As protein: CASSNREGNNSPLHF.

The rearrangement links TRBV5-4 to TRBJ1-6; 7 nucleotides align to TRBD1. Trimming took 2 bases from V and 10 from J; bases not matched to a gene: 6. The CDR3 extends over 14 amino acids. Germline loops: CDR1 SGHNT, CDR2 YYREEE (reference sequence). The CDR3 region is CASSFTGVRSPLHF. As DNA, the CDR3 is TGTGCCAGCAGCTTCACAGGGGTCCGATCACCCCTCCACTTT.

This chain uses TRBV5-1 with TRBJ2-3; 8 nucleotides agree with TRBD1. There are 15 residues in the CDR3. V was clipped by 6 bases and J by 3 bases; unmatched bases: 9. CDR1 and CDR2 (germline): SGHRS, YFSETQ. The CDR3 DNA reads TGCGCCAGCACGAGACAGGGGTCGATTACAGATACGCAGTATTTT. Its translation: CASTRQGSITDTQYF.

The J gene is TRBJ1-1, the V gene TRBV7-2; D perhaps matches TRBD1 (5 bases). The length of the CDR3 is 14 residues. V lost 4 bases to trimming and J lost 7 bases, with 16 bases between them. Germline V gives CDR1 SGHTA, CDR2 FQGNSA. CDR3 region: CASSSSRQYYEAFF. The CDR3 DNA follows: TGTGCCAGCAGCTCATCAAGACAGTACTATGAAGCTTTCTTT.

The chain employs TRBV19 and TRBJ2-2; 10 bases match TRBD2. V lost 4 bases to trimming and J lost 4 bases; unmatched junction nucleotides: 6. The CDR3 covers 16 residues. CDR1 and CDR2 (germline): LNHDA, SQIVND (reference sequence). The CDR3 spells CASSRLAGAGTGELFF. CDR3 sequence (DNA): TGTGCCAGTAGTAGGCTAGCGGGAGCCGGCACCGGGGAGCTGTTTTTT.

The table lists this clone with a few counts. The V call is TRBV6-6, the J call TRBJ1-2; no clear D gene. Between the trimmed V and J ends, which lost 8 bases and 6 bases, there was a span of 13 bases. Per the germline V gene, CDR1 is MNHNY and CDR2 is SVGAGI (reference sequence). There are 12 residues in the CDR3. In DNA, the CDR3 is TGTGCCAGCCACCCGAGGGCGAATGGCTACACCTTC. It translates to CASHPRANGYTF.

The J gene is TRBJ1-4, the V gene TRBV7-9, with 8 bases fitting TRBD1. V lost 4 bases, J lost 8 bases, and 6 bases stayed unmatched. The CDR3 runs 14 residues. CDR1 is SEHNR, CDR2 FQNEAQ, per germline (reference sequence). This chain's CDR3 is CASSSTGEGEKLFF. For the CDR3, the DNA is TGTGCCAGCAGCTCGACAGGGGAGGGGGAAAAACTGTTTTTT.

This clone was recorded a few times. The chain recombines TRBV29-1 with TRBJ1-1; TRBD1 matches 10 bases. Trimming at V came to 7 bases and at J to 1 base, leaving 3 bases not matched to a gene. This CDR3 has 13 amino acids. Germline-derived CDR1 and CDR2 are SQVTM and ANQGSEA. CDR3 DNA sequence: TGCAGCGGGGGACAGGGGACGAACACTGAAGCTTTCTTT. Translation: CSGGQGTNTEAFF. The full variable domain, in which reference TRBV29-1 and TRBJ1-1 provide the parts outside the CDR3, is SAVISQKPSRDICQRGTSLTIQCQVDSQVTMMFWYRQQPGQSLTLIATANQGSEATYESGFVIDKFPISRPNLTFSTLTVSNMSPEDSSIYLCSGGQGTNTEAFFGQGTRLTVV.

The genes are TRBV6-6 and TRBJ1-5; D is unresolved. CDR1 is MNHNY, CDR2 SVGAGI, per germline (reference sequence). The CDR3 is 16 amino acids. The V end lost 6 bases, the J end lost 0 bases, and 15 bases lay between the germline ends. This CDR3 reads CASSHSATASNQPQHF. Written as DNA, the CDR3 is TGTGCCAGCAGCCACTCCGCAACCGCTAGCAATCAGCCCCAGCATTTT.

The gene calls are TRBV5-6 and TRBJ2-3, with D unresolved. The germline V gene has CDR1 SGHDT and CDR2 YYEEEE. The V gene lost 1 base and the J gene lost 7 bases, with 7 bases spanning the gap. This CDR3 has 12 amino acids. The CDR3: CASSLTPYTQYF. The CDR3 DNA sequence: TGTGCCAGCAGCTTGACTCCTTATACGCAGTATTTT. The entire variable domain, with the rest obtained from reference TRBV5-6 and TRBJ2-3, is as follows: DAGVTQSPTHLIKTRGQQVTLRCSPKSGHDTVSWYQQALGQGPQFIFQYYEEEERQRGNFPDRFSGHQFPNYSSELNVNALLLGDSALYLCASSLTPYTQYFGPGTRLTVL.

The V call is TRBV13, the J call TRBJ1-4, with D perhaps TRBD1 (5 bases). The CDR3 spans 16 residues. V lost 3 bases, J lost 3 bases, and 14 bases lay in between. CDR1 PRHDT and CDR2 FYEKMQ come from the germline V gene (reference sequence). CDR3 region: CASSFLGGQANEKLFF. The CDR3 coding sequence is TGTGCCAGCAGCTTCCTGGGGGGTCAGGCTAATGAAAAACTGTTTTTT.

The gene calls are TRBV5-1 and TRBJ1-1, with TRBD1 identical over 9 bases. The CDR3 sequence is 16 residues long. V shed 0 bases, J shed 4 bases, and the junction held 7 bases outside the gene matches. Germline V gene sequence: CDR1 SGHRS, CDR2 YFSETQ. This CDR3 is CASSLEGQGLGTEAFF. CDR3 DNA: TGCGCCAGCAGCTTGGAAGGACAGGGGTTGGGCACTGAAGCTTTCTTT.

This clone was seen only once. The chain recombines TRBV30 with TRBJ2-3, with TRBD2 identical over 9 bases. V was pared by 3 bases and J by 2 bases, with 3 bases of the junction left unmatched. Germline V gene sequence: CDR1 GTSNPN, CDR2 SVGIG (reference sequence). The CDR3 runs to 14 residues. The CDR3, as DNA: TGTGCCTGGAGATTAGCGGGGGACACAGATACGCAGTATTTT. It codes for CAWRLAGDTDTQYF.

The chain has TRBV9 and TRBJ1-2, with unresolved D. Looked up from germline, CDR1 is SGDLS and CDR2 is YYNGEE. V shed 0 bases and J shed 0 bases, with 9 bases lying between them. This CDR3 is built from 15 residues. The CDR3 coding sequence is TGTGCCAGCAGCGTAGGGCCAGGTACTAACTATGGCTACACCTTC. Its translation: CASSVGPGTNYGYTF.

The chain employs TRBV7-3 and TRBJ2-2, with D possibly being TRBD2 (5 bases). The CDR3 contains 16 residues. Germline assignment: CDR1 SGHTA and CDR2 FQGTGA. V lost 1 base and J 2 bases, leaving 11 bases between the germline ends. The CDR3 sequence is CASSLNAGGNTGELFF. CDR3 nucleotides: TGTGCCAGCAGCTTAAACGCGGGTGGAAACACCGGGGAGCTGTTTTTT.